This T cell receptor (beta chain) was sequenced for a study of response to subunit inactivated influenza vaccine. This clonotype was picked up many times. The antigen is unknown. The V end was cut by 3 bases, the J end by 4 bases, with 0 bases between. Germline loops: CDR1 MGHDK, CDR2 SYGVNS. The CDR3 runs to 11 residues. Findings and caveats of the study: A suggestion made by the authors is that each seasonal influenza vaccination recruits few new T cells.

TCRdb reanalysed the RT-PCR reads using MiXCR and keeps one entry per CDR3 protein. The table lists over 150,000 distinct CDR3 sequences, 14% of them singletons, with approximately 25% in the top ten. The sequence derives from a middle-aged man who received an inactivated influenza vaccine. The chain joins TRBV25-1 to TRBJ2-2, with D unclear. The sample consisted of CD8+ T cells sorted from PBMCs, taken around 5 days after vaccination. CDR3 sequence reads: CASSDTGELFF. CDR3 sequence (DNA): TGTGCCAGCAGTGACACCGGGGAGCTGTTTTTT.